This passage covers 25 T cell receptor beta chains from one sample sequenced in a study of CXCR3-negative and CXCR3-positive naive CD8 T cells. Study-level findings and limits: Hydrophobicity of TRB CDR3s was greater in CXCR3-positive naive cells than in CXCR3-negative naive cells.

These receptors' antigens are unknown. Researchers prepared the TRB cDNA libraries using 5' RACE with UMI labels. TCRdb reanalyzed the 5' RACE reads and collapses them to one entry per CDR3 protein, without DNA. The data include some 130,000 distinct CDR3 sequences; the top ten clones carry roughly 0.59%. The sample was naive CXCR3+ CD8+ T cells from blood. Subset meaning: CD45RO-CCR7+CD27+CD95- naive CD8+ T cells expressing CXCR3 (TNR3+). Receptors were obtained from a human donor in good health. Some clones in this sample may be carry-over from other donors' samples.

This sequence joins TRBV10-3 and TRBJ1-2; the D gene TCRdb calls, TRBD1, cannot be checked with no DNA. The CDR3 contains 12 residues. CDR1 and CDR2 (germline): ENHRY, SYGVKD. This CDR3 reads CAIGTADYGYTF.

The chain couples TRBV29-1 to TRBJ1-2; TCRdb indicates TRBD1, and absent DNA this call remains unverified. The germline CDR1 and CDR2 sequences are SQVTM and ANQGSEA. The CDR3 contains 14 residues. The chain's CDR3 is CSVEAPGHSYGYTF.

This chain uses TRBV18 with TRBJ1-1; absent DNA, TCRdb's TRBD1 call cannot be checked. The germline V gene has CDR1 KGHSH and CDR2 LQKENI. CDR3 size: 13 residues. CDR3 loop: CASSPVPPAEAFF.

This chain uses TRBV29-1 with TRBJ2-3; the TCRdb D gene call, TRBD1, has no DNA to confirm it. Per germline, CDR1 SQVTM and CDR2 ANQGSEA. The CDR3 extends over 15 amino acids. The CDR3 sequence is CSVEEPRQGFGTQYF.

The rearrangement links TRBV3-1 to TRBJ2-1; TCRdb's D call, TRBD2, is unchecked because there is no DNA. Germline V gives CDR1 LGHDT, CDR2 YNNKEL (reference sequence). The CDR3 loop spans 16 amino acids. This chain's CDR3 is CASSQDTGEVDNEQFF.

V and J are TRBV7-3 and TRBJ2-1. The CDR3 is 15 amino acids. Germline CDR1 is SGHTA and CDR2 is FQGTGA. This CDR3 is CASSLSPGSYNEQFF. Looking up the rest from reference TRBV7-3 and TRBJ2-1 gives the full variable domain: GAGVSQTPSNKVTEKGKYVELRCDPISGHTALYWYRQSLGQGPEFLIYFQGTGAADDSGLPNDRFFAVRPEGSVSTLKIQRTERGDSAVYLCASSLSPGSYNEQFFGPGTRLTVL.

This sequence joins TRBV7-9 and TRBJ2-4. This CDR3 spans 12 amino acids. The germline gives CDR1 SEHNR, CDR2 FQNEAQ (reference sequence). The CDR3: CASSLKDLVQYF.

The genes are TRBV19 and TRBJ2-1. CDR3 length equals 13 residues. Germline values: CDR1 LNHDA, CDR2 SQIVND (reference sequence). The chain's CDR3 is CASSIGVLDEQFF. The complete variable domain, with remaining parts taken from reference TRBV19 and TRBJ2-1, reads DGGITQSPKYLFRKEGQNVTLSCEQNLNHDAMYWYRQDPGQGLRLIYYSQIVNDFQKGDIAEGYSVSREKKESFPLTVTSAQKNPTAFYLCASSIGVLDEQFFGPGTRLTVL.

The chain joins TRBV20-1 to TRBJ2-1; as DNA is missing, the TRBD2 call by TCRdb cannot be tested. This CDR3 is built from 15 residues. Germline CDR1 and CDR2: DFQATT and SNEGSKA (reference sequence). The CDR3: CSARVGLAVYNGQFF.

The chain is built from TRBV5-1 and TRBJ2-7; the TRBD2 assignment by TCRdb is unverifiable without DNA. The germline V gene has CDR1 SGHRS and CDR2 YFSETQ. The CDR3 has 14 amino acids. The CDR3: CASRVAGGPREQYF.

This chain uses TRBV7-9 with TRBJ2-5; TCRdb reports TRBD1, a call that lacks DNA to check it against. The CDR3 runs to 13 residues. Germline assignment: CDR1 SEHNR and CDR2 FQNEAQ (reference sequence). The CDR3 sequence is CASRDRIEETQYF.

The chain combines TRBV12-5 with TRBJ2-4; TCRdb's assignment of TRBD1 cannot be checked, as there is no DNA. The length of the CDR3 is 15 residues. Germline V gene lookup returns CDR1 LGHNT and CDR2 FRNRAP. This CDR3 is CASGWAGGSKNIQYF.

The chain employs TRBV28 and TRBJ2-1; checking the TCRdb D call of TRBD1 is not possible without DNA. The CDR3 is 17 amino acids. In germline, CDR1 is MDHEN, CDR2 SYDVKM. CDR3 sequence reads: CASSSPAGTGGTNEQFF.

The CDR3 here is CASSLPLTGTREGREQFF. The gene calls are TRBV7-8 and TRBJ2-1; the TCRdb call, TRBD2, lacks DNA for checking. Per the germline V gene, CDR1 is SGHVS and CDR2 is FQNEAQ. This CDR3 contains 18 residues.

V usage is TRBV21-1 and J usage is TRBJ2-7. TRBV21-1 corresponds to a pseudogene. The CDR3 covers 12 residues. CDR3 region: CASSRGPEEQYF.

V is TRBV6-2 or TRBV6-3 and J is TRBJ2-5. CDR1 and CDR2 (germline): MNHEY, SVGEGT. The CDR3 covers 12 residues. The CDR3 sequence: CASSSLQETQYF.

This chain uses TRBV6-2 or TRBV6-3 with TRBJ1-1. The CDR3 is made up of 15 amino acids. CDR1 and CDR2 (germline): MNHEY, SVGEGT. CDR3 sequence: CASTYSVLWNTEAFF.

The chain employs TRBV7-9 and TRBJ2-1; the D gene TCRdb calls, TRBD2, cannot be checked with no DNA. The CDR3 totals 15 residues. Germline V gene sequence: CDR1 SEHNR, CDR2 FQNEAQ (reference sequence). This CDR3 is CASRSGTGSYNEQFF.

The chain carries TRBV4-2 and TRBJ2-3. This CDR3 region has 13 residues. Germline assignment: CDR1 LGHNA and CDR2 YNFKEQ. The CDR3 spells CASSRISTDTQYF.

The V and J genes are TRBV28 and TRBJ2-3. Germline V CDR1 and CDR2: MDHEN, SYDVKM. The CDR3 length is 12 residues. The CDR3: CASSARTDTQYF.

CDR3 region: CASRSMTGTGELFF. The chain recombines TRBV28 with TRBJ2-2; without DNA, the TCRdb call of TRBD1 cannot be checked. CDR1 and CDR2 (germline): MDHEN, SYDVKM. CDR3 length: 14 residues.

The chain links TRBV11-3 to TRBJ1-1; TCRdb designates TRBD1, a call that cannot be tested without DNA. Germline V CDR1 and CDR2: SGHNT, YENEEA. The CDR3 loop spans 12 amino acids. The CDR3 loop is CASNGQYTEAFF.

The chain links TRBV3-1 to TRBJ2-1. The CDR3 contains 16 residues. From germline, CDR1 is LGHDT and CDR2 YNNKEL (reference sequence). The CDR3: CASSQDIGVSYNEQFF.

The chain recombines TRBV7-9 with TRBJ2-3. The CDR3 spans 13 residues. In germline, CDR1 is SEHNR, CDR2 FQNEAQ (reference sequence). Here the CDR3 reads CASSLPGADTQYF.

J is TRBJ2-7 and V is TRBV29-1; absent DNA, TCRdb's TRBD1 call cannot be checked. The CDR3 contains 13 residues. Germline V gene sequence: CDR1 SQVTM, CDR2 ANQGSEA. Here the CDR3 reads CSVWDRASYEQYF.